Below are 5 T cell receptor beta chains sequenced from a single sample in a study of a mutant IDH1 vaccine in newly diagnosed glioma. Sequenced by immunoSEQ multiplex PCR; TCRdb stores in-frame clones only, minus some. The profile shows approximately 70,000 clones, approximately 86% of them singletons. Stated time point: baseline, week 1 (first vaccination visit). Documented treatment: pre-vaccination baseline after standard-of-care therapy. This sample comprised PBMCs, obtained from a glioma patient treated with radiotherapy, temozolomide or both. These receptors came from a man aged 30 to 45 with glioma.

This chain uses TRBV5-1 with TRBJ2-1; TRBD1 might be the D (6 bases). The CDR3 runs 14 residues. V shed 2 bases and J shed 4 bases, with 10 bases lying between them. Germline CDR1 is SGHRS and CDR2 is YFSETQ. The CDR3 region is CASSFQQGYNEQFF. CDR3 in DNA: TGCGCCAGCAGCTTTCAACAGGGTTACAATGAGCAGTTCTTC.

The V gene is TRBV11-3, the J gene TRBJ1-1; D possibly corresponds to TRBD1 (5 bases). Per germline, CDR1 SGHNT and CDR2 YENEEA. The V end was cut by 6 bases, the J end by 5 bases, with 13 bases between. CDR3 size: 13 residues. The CDR3 nucleotides are TGTGCCAGCAGTCGTACCAGGGTGACTGAAGCTTTCTTT. Encoded protein: CASSRTRVTEAFF.

This chain links TRBV5-8 with TRBJ1-5, with D tentatively TRBD1 (6 bases). Per the germline V gene, CDR1 is SGHTS and CDR2 is YDEGEE. V was clipped by 0 bases and J by 5 bases, with 18 bases between them. CDR3 length: 17 amino acids. Here the CDR3 DNA reads TGTGCCAGCAGCTTGGGAACAGGGAGGGGTTCTTATCAGCCCCAGCATTTT. Its translation is CASSLGTGRGSYQPQHF.

The J gene is TRBJ1-1, the V gene TRBV5-1; 8 bases are shared with TRBD1. The CDR3 spans 15 residues. With V trimmed by 4 bases and J by 4 bases, 9 bases remained unmatched. Germline V gene lookup returns CDR1 SGHRS and CDR2 YFSETQ. The CDR3 spells CASSGGQERATEAFF. CDR3 coding DNA: TGCGCCAGCAGCGGGGGACAGGAAAGGGCCACTGAAGCTTTCTTT.

CDR3 bases: TGTGCCACAGGACAGGGGGGCACTGAAGCTTTCTTT. This codes for CATGQGGTEAFF. The chain joins TRBV19 to TRBJ1-1, with 10 bases lining up with TRBD1. The germline V gene has CDR1 LNHDA and CDR2 SQIVND (reference sequence). The CDR3 spans 12 residues. The V gene end was trimmed by 10 bases and the J gene end by 4 bases; junction bases not matched to a gene: 3.